This T cell receptor (beta chain) is drawn from a study of cytomegalovirus exposure and HLA in healthy donors. This PCR relied on a set of 60 Vbeta primers and 13 Jbeta primers. Sequenced by immunoSEQ multiplex PCR; TCRdb stores in-frame clones only, minus some. The sample has roughly 120,000 clones; less than 85% are singletons. The source is a man between 25 and 39 years old in good health and CMV-seronegative. Sequenced input: PBMCs.

Here the CDR3 reads CASSYFGLAREQYF. CDR3 in DNA: TGTGCCAGCAGTTACTTCGGACTAGCACGCGAGCAGTACTTC. The chain carries TRBV6-5 and TRBJ2-7, with 8 bases that match TRBD2. From germline, CDR1 is MNHEY and CDR2 SVGAGI. The CDR3 loop spans 14 amino acids. With 1 base clipped from V and 6 bases from J, the junction kept 5 bases outside the gene matches.